These T cell receptor beta chains were read from a single sample in a study of cytomegalovirus exposure and HLA in healthy donors. The data were produced by immunoSEQ multiplex PCR, yet TCRdb's version contains in-frame clones alone and is incomplete. The data hold around 260,000 clones, with about 80% observed a single time. Sequencing was performed on PBMCs. The source of these receptors is a girl aged 2 to 9 in good health and CMV-seronegative. Each CDR3 is given with its conserved first and last residue. A D gene is named only where the DNA matches it firmly. Size is stated for part of the rows, as once, few or many counts, or as a class when the clone is expanded.

TRBV7-9	TRBJ1-4	TRBD1	few	CASSHRDRGRFEKLFF	TGTGCCAGCAGCCACCGGGACAGGGGCCGTTTTGAAAAACTGTTTTTT
TRBV7-6	TRBJ2-5	TRBD1	NA	CASSFLGQEYQETQYF	TGTGCCAGCAGCTTCCTTGGACAGGAGTACCAAGAGACCCAGTACTTC
TRBV30	TRBJ2-3	TRBD2	NA	CAWSDGGAGTDTQYF	TGTGCCTGGAGTGACGGGGGGGCCGGCACAGATACGCAGTATTTT
TRBV19	TRBJ2-3	NA	NA	CASSISVADTQYF	TGTGCCAGTAGTATTAGCGTCGCAGATACGCAGTATTTT
TRBV6-1	TRBJ1-4	NA	NA	CATEERPNEKLFF	TGTGCCACCGAGGAGAGGCCTAATGAAAAACTGTTTTTT
TRBV5-1	TRBJ2-5	TRBD2	NA	CASSLASGRGETQYF	TGCGCCAGCAGCTTAGCTAGCGGGAGAGGGGAGACCCAGTACTTC
TRBV25-1	TRBJ1-4	TRBD1	NA	CASSEWAGGSGNEKLFF	TGTGCCAGCAGTGAATGGGCAGGGGGCAGTGGTAATGAAAAACTGTTTTTT
TRBV5-6	TRBJ1-2	NA	NA	CASSFYSGAIGYTF	TGTGCCAGCAGCTTTTACTCAGGGGCGATAGGCTACACCTTC
TRBV4-1	TRBJ1-1	NA	few	CASSPFRWGRATEAFF	TGCGCCAGCAGCCCTTTTCGGTGGGGGCGGGCCACTGAAGCTTTCTTT
TRBV4-1	TRBJ2-7	NA	NA	CASSQTVAYEQYF	TGCGCCAGCAGCCAAACGGTAGCCTACGAGCAGTACTTC
TRBV5-8	TRBJ1-1	NA	few	CASSLAYQGNTEAFF	TGTGCCAGCAGCTTGGCTTACCAGGGGAACACTGAAGCTTTCTTT
TRBV6-5	TRBJ2-7	NA	once	CASSPRQVSYEQYF	TGTGCCAGCAGTCCCCGACAGGTCTCCTACGAGCAGTACTTC
TRBV9	TRBJ1-5	TRBD1	NA	CASSPYDRGPYQPQHF	TGTGCCAGCAGCCCGTACGACAGGGGGCCCTATCAGCCCCAGCATTTT
TRBV6-6	TRBJ2-3	TRBD2	NA	CASSYSGTSGTDTQYF	TGTGCCAGCAGTTACTCCGGGACTAGCGGCACAGATACGCAGTATTTT
TRBV9	TRBJ2-1	TRBD2	NA	CASSLRGGRAGEQFF	TGTGCCAGCAGCCTACGGGGAGGGAGGGCCGGTGAGCAGTTCTTC
TRBV7-2	TRBJ2-5	NA	NA	CASSSLPPTSAWETQYF	TGTGCCAGCAGCTCCCTGCCCCCGACATCCGCATGGGAGACCCAGTACTTC
TRBV7-2	TRBJ2-3	TRBD2	NA	CASSLLAGGGTDTQYF	TGTGCCAGCAGCCTACTAGCGGGGGGGGGCACAGATACGCAGTATTTT
TRBV11-2	TRBJ1-2	NA	NA	CASSLEGRIGYTF	TGTGCCAGCAGCTTAGAGGGGCGGATTGGCTACACCTTC
TRBV9	TRBJ2-1	TRBD2	NA	CASSVDGGAGDEQFF	TGTGCCAGCAGCGTAGACGGGGGGGCCGGCGATGAGCAGTTCTTC
TRBV5-4	TRBJ1-6	NA	once	CASSLDQGWASPLHF	TGTGCCAGCAGCTTGGATCAGGGCTGGGCTTCACCCCTCCACTTT
TRBV18	TRBJ2-2	NA	once	CASSPPAGWNTGELFF	TGTGCCAGCTCACCACCGGCAGGGTGGAACACCGGGGAGCTGTTTTTT
TRBV4-1	TRBJ2-3	TRBD1	NA	CASSTRDRGMTDTQYF	TGCGCCAGCAGCACCCGGGACAGGGGAATGACAGATACGCAGTATTTT
TRBV7-8	TRBJ2-4	TRBD1	NA	CASSLGGYRDRNIQYF	TGTGCCAGCAGCTTAGGTGGATATAGGGACAGAAACATTCAGTACTTC
TRBV5-6	TRBJ1-1	TRBD1	few	CASSVNRGRVEAFF	TGTGCCAGCAGCGTGAACAGGGGAAGGGTCGAAGCTTTCTTT
TRBV11-1	TRBJ1-5	NA	NA	CASSSGNQPQHF	TGTGCCAGCAGCTCGGGCAATCAGCCCCAGCATTTT
TRBV28	TRBJ1-1	NA	few	CASRSPTRNTEAFF	TGTGCCAGCAGATCACCAACACGGAACACTGAAGCTTTCTTT
TRBV19	TRBJ1-6	NA	NA	CASKRGHYNSPLHF	TGTGCCAGTAAAAGGGGCCACTATAATTCACCCCTCCACTTT
TRBV27	TRBJ2-7	TRBD2	NA	CASGLAGGSEQYF	TGTGCCAGCGGACTAGCGGGAGGGTCGGAGCAGTACTTC
TRBV6-5	TRBJ2-7	NA	few	CASGPRRGPPYEQYF	TGTGCCAGCGGGCCCAGGCGGGGGCCTCCCTACGAGCAGTACTTC
TRBV18	TRBJ2-3	NA	NA	CASSPGAQGDTQYF	TGTGCCAGCTCACCGGGGGCGCAGGGAGATACGCAGTATTTT
TRBV4-1	TRBJ2-3	TRBD2	NA	CASSQVLAGGHTQYF	TGCGCCAGCAGCCAAGTTCTAGCGGGGGGGCACACGCAGTATTTT
TRBV9	TRBJ1-2	NA	NA	CASSARDRPLMKGYTF	TGTGCCAGCAGCGCACGAGACAGGCCATTAATGAAGGGCTACACCTTC
TRBV5-1	TRBJ2-1	TRBD2	NA	CASSLTAGGLYNEQFF	TGCGCCAGCAGCTTGACCGCGGGGGGGCTTTACAATGAGCAGTTCTTC
TRBV2	TRBJ1-2	TRBD1	NA	CATYRGPGYGYTF	TGTGCCACCTACAGGGGTCCAGGCTATGGCTACACCTTC
TRBV6-1	TRBJ1-1	TRBD1	NA	CASSVDRARAFF	TGTGCCAGCAGCGTGGACAGGGCGAGAGCTTTCTTT
TRBV28	TRBJ2-1	TRBD2	NA	CASSYGLAGVFEQFF	TGTGCCAGCAGTTACGGACTAGCGGGGGTCTTTGAGCAGTTCTTC
TRBV7-9	TRBJ2-1	TRBD2	NA	CASSRPLTQAGGPIDEQFF	TGTGCCAGCAGCCGCCCACTCACTCAAGCGGGAGGGCCAATTGATGAGCAGTTCTTC
TRBV19	TRBJ1-2	NA	few	CASSIGGNYGYTF	TGTGCCAGTAGTATAGGCGGAAACTATGGCTACACCTTC
TRBV6-4	TRBJ2-2	TRBD1	NA	CASSDPRDSSGELFF	TGTGCCAGCAGTGACCCCCGGGACAGTTCCGGGGAGCTGTTTTTT
TRBV7-9	TRBJ2-7	NA	NA	CASSLDGFIPPEQYF	TGTGCCAGCAGCTTAGATGGCTTCATCCCCCCCGAGCAGTACTTC
TRBV27	TRBJ1-6	NA	NA	CASSLRGSPLHF	TGTGCCAGCAGTCTCAGGGGTTCACCCCTCCACTTT
TRBV19	TRBJ2-1	TRBD1	once	CASRPGTGMDEQFF	TGTGCCAGCAGGCCGGGGACAGGGATGGATGAGCAGTTCTTC
TRBV2	TRBJ1-2	NA	NA	CASSGTVNYGYTF	TGTGCCAGCAGTGGCACAGTTAACTATGGCTACACCTTC
TRBV19	TRBJ1-6	NA	NA	CASSIRGYNSPLHF	TGTGCCAGTAGTATCAGGGGCTATAATTCACCCCTCCACTTT
TRBV5-1	TRBJ2-7	NA	NA	CASSLAGTSYEQYF	TGCGCCAGCAGCTTGGCCGGGACATCCTACGAGCAGTACTTC
TRBV27	TRBJ2-1	NA	NA	CASKYGVDWDEQFF	TGTGCCAGCAAATACGGGGTGGACTGGGATGAGCAGTTCTTC
TRBV19	TRBJ2-1	TRBD1	once	CASSFFPRTGDRSYNEQFF	TGTGCCAGTAGTTTCTTCCCCAGGACAGGGGACCGCTCCTACAATGAGCAGTTCTTC
TRBV5-4	TRBJ2-5	TRBD2	NA	CASSLGPAREGYF	TGTGCCAGCAGCTTGGGGCCCGCCAGGGAGGGATACTTC
TRBV6-1	TRBJ1-1	NA	NA	CASSDSENTEAFF	TGTGCCAGCAGTGATTCAGAGAACACTGAAGCTTTCTTT
TRBV7-3	TRBJ1-2	TRBD1	NA	CASSLQGARGFFPYTF	TGTGCCAGCAGCTTACAGGGGGCCAGGGGTTTTTTTCCCTACACCTTC
TRBV6-1	TRBJ1-2	TRBD1	NA	CASSDDRGYVSGYTF	TGTGCCAGCAGTGATGACAGGGGGTATGTTAGTGGCTACACCTTC
TRBV15	TRBJ2-1	NA	NA	CATRKTSMNEQFF	TGTGCCACCAGAAAAACTAGCATGAATGAGCAGTTCTTC
TRBV7-5	TRBJ2-7	NA	NA	CARSLVPDREDEQYF	TGTGCCAGAAGCCTAGTGCCGGACAGGGAGGACGAGCAGTACTTC
TRBV29-1	TRBJ1-2	TRBD1	NA	CSVPWGQTYYGYTF	TGCAGCGTTCCTTGGGGACAGACCTACTATGGCTACACCTTC